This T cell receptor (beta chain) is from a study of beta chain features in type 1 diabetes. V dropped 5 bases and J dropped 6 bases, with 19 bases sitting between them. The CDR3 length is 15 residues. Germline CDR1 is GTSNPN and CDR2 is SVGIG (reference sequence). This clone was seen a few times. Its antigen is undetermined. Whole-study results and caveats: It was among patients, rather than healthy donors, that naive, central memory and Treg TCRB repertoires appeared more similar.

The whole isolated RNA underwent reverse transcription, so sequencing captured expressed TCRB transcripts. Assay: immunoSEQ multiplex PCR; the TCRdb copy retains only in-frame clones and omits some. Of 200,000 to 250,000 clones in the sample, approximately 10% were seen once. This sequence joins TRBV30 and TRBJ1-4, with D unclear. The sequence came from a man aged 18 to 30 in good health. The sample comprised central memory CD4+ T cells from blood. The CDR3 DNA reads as TGTGCCTGGGGGGAGCGAACTGGAGGGTATGAAAAACTGTTTTTT. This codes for CAWGERTGGYEKLFF. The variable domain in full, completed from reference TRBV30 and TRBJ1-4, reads SQTIHQWPATLVQPVGSPLSLECTVEGTSNPNLYWYRQAAGRGLQLLFYSVGIGQISSEVPQNLSASRPQDRQFILSSKKLLLSDSGFYLCAWGERTGGYEKLFFGSGTQLSVL.